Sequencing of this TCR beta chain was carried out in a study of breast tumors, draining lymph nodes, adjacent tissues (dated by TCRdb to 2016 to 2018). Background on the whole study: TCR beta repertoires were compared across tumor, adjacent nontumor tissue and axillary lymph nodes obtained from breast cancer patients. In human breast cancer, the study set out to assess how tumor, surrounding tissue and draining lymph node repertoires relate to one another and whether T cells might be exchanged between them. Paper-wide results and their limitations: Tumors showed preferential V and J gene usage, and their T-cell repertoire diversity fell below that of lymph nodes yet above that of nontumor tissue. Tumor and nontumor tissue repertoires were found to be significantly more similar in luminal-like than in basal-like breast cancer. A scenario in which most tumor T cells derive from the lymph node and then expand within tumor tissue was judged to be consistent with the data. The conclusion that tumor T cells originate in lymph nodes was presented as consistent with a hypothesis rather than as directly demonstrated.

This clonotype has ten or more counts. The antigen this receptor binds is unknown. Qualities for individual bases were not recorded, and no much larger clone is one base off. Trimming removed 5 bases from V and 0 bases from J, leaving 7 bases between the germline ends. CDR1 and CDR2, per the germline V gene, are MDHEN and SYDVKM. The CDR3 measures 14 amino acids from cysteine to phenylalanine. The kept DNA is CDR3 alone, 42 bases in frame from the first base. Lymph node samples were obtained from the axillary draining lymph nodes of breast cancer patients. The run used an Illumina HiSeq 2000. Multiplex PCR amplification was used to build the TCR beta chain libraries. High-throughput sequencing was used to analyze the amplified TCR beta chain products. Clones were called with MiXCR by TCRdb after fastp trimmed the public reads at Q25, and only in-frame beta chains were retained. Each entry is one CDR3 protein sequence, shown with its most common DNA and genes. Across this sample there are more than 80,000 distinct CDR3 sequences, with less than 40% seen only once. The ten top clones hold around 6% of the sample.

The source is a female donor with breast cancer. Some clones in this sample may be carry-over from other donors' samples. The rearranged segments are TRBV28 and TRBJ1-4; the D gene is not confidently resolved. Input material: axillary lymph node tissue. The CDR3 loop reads CASSPFTTNEKLFF. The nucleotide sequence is TGTGCCAGCAGTCCATTCACAACTAATGAAAAACTGTTTTTT.